The next 22 T cell receptor beta chains were all read from a single sample in a study of neoadjuvant anti-PD-1 for oral cavity cancer. Sample time point: after neoadjuvant nivolumab, at surgical resection. Using immunoSEQ multiplex PCR, the repertoire was profiled, and TCRdb retains in-frame clones only, with some absent. The table lists about 32,000 clones, roughly 79% of them singletons. This specimen consisted of PBMCs, obtained after nivolumab (anti-PD-1) treatment. These receptors were taken from a person between 35 and 79 years old with oral cavity squamous cell carcinoma.

The gene calls are TRBV19 and TRBJ1-5; tentatively, D is TRBD1 (6 bases). V was trimmed by 7 bases and J by 1 base, leaving 17 bases between them. Germline V gives CDR1 LNHDA, CDR2 SQIVND (reference sequence). The CDR3 runs to 16 residues. DNA of the CDR3: TGTGCCAGTATGTTCGGGGGGCGCTTAAGCAATCAGCCCCAGCATTTT. Amino acids: CASMFGGRLSNQPQHF.

The genes are TRBV29-1 and TRBJ1-2; 9 nucleotides align to TRBD1. Germline values: CDR1 SQVTM, CDR2 ANQGSEA. This CDR3 has 13 residues. Trimming cost V 6 bases and J 3 bases; bases outside gene matches: 5. For the CDR3, the DNA is TGCAGCGTAGACGACAGGGGGGACTATGGCTACACCTTC. Translation: CSVDDRGDYGYTF. Combining the CDR3 with reference TRBV29-1 and TRBJ1-2 gives the whole variable domain SAVISQKPSRDICQRGTSLTIQCQVDSQVTMMFWYRQQPGQSLTLIATANQGSEATYESGFVIDKFPISRPNLTFSTLTVSNMSPEDSSIYLCSVDDRGDYGYTFGSGTRLTVV.

The V gene is TRBV18, the J gene TRBJ1-1; D possibly corresponds to TRBD1 (6 bases). Trimming pared 1 base from V and 4 bases from J, leaving 16 bases between. This CDR3 comprises 16 residues. Germline V CDR1 and CDR2: KGHSH, LQKENI. Here the CDR3 reads CASSPRQAKTVTEAFF. The CDR3 DNA reads as TGTGCCAGCTCACCACGACAGGCAAAGACCGTCACTGAAGCTTTCTTT.

This clone was detected only a few times. The chain recombines TRBV2 with TRBJ2-7, with TRBD1 identical over 7 bases. The trim removed 6 bases at V and 0 bases at J, leaving 8 bases unmatched. CDR1 and CDR2 (germline): SNHLY, FYNNEI. CDR3 length: 15 amino acids. The CDR3 DNA is TGTGCCAGCAGGATGGGGACAGTAAGCTCCTACGAGCAGTACTTC. It is translated as CASRMGTVSSYEQYF.

The rearrangement links TRBV28 to TRBJ1-6; 10 bases are a match to TRBD1. This CDR3 spans 15 amino acids. Germline CDR1 is MDHEN and CDR2 is SYDVKM. The V and J ends lost 7 bases and 13 bases, in that order; junction bases with no gene match: 13. CDR3 nucleotide sequence: TGTGCCAGCAAAAAGACAGGGGGCGAAGTACCGCCCCTCCACTTT. Amino acid sequence: CASKKTGGEVPPLHF.

The rearrangement uses TRBV13 and TRBJ2-3; tentatively, D is TRBD2 (6 bases). The V end lost 3 bases, the J end lost 0 bases, and 13 bases lay between the germline ends. Germline V gene lookup returns CDR1 PRHDT and CDR2 FYEKMQ (reference sequence). The CDR3 is 16 amino acids. In DNA, the CDR3 is TGTGCCAGCAGCTTTAGCGGTGAAACTAGCACAGATACGCAGTATTTT. It specifies CASSFSGETSTDTQYF.

This CDR3 reads CASSSTDEAFF. The CDR3 DNA follows: TGCGCCAGCAGCTCAACAGATGAAGCTTTCTTT. V and J are TRBV5-1 and TRBJ1-1; D remains unclear. The CDR3 runs 11 residues. Trimming removed 3 bases at V and 7 bases at J, with 7 bases between. Germline CDR1 is SGHRS and CDR2 is YFSETQ.

V gene TRBV13 combines with J gene TRBJ2-2; D gene ambiguous. V was clipped by 5 bases and J by 6 bases, with 7 bases between them. Looked up from germline, CDR1 is PRHDT and CDR2 is FYEKMQ (reference sequence). The CDR3 totals 12 residues. In nucleotides, the CDR3 is TGTGCCAGCAGCCCCCTTTCCGGGGAGCTGTTTTTT. This translates into CASSPLSGELFF.

This sequence joins TRBV11-2 and TRBJ2-7, with 9 bases that match TRBD1. J was trimmed by 3 bases and V by 1 base; bases with no gene match: 10. The CDR3 is made up of 17 amino acids. Per the germline V gene, CDR1 is SGHAT and CDR2 is FQNNGV. DNA of the CDR3: TGTGCCAGCAGCTTAGGGCATCCCGGGACAGGGTACTACGAGCAGTACTTC. Its translation is CASSLGHPGTGYYEQYF.

The count of this clone is one. This chain uses TRBV6-1 with TRBJ2-7, with 9 bases aligning to TRBD1. CDR1 is MNHNS, CDR2 SASEGT, per germline. V trimming: 6 bases; J trimming: 4 bases; junction bases outside the gene matches: 7. The CDR3 length is 14 residues. The CDR3 bases are TGTGCCAGCAGATTACAGGGGGCCATATACGAGCAGTACTTC. It specifies CASRLQGAIYEQYF.

The chain links TRBV7-2 to TRBJ2-1, with a weak D call TRBD1 (6 bases). V was clipped by 2 bases and J by 0 bases, with 14 bases between them. Per germline, CDR1 SGHTA and CDR2 FQGNSA. The CDR3 is 17 residues long. DNA for the CDR3: TGTGCCAGCAGCTTAATAGGGGACACTTACTCCTACAATGAGCAGTTCTTC. Its translation: CASSLIGDTYSYNEQFF.

The J gene is TRBJ1-2, the V gene TRBV7-6, with D perhaps TRBD1 (6 bases). Trimming pared 1 base from V and 1 base from J, leaving 13 bases between. CDR1 and CDR2 (germline): SGHVS, FNYEAQ. The CDR3 contains 16 residues. The CDR3 bases are TGTGCCAGCAGCTTAGGGGGGGCGCAGATTAACTATGGCTACACCTTC. Its protein product is CASSLGGAQINYGYTF.

The V gene is TRBV19, the J gene TRBJ2-6; D gene ambiguous. V was trimmed by 2 bases and J by 1 base, leaving 3 bases between them. The CDR3 length is 14 residues. Per the germline V gene, CDR1 is LNHDA and CDR2 is SQIVND (reference sequence). CDR3 residues: CASSIRSGANVLTF. In DNA form, the CDR3 reads TGTGCCAGTAGTATACGGTCTGGGGCCAACGTCCTGACTTTC.

The chain has TRBV4-1 and TRBJ1-6; D not certain. Germline V gene sequence: CDR1 MGHRA, CDR2 YSYEKL. V was cut by 1 base and J by 7 bases, with 11 bases left in between. The CDR3 consists of 15 residues. The CDR3 DNA sequence: TGCGCCAGCAGCCAAGGCGGCAGGTCGAATTCACCCCTCCACTTT. Protein: CASSQGGRSNSPLHF.

J is TRBJ2-5 and V is TRBV18, with TRBD1 matching over 10 bases. The CDR3 sequence is 15 residues long. V gave up 6 bases and J gave up 4 bases; unmatched junction bases: 8. The germline V gene encodes CDR1 KGHSH and CDR2 LQKENI. The CDR3 here is CASSPDRGLGETQYF. For the CDR3, the DNA is TGTGCCAGCTCCCCCGACAGGGGGCTTGGAGAGACCCAGTACTTC.

This clone was recorded a few times. The chain recombines TRBV18 with TRBJ1-2; D not certain. Between the trimmed V and J ends, which lost 3 bases and 3 bases, there was a span of 11 bases. The CDR3 loop spans 14 amino acids. Germline CDR1 is KGHSH and CDR2 is LQKENI. The DNA for the CDR3 is TGTGCCAGCTCACCCCCGCAGGCCTACTATGGCTACACCTTC. Translating it yields CASSPPQAYYGYTF.

The chain recombines TRBV7-2 with TRBJ2-2, with D possibly being TRBD1 (6 bases). The CDR3 has 16 amino acids. CDR1 is SGHTA and CDR2 is FQGNSA in the germline V gene. V was clipped by 2 bases and J by 0 bases, with 10 bases between them. Here the CDR3 DNA reads TGTGCCAGCAGCTTAACCGGGACAACGAACACCGGGGAGCTGTTTTTT. Its translation: CASSLTGTTNTGELFF.

The rearrangement joins TRBV19 to TRBJ2-4, with TRBD1 as a possible D gene (6 bases). Germline V gene lookup returns CDR1 LNHDA and CDR2 SQIVND (reference sequence). CDR3 length: 13 residues. Deletions cut 4 bases from V and 8 bases from J, with 12 bases between. Here the CDR3 reads CASSKQGLDIQYF. The CDR3 nucleotides read TGTGCCAGTAGTAAACAGGGATTGGACATTCAGTACTTC.

The chain carries TRBV7-8 and TRBJ2-7, with 11 bases that match TRBD1. The CDR3 totals 15 residues. The J segment lost 7 bases and the V segment lost 6 bases, leaving 11 bases of the junction unmatched. Per the germline V gene, CDR1 is SGHVS and CDR2 is FQNEAQ. For the CDR3, the DNA is TGTGCCAGCAGACCTAGGACAGGGGGCTTCAGTGAGCAGTACTTC. Translation gives CASRPRTGGFSEQYF.

CDR3 bases: TGCAGCGTTGCGCTGGGTGTTGGACAGCCCCAGCATTTT. Amino acid sequence: CSVALGVGQPQHF. The V gene is TRBV29-1, the J gene TRBJ1-5; no reliable D call. V was cut by 4 bases and J by 7 bases, with 14 bases left in between. The V gene's germline CDR1 is SQVTM and CDR2 ANQGSEA. The length of the CDR3 is 13 residues.

This sequence joins TRBV7-2 and TRBJ2-5; 7 bases are a match to TRBD2. V dropped 1 base and J dropped 2; count of bases not matched to a gene: 4. Germline-derived CDR1 and CDR2 are SGHTA and FQGNSA. The CDR3 has 15 amino acids. CDR3 coding DNA: TGTGCCAGCAGCTTAGTTCGGGGGGAACAAGAGACCCAGTACTTC. This translates into CASSLVRGEQETQYF.

The chain employs TRBV19 and TRBJ1-2, with 7 nucleotides matching TRBD1. The junction had 5 bases not matched to a gene; V was cut back by 4 bases and J by 0 bases. Germline V gives CDR1 LNHDA, CDR2 SQIVND (reference sequence). The CDR3 has 15 amino acids. CDR3 sequence: CASSKTGQTNYGYTF. CDR3 bases: TGTGCCAGTAGTAAAACGGGACAGACTAACTATGGCTACACCTTC.